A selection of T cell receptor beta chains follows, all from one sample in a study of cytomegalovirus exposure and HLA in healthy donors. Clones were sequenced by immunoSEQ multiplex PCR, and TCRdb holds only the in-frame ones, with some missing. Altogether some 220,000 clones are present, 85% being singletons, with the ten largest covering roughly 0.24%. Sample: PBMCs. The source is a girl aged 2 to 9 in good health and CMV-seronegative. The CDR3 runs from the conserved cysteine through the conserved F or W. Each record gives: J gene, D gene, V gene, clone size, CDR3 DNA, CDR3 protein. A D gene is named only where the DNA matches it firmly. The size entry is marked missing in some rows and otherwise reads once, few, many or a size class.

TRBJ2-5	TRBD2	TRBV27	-	TGTGCCAGCAGTTTATATCTCCCCAGGGGTAGCGGGAGAGGGGAGACCCAGTACTTC	CASSLYLPRGSGRGETQYF
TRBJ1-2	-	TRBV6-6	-	TGTGCCAGCAGGACCGGGACATCTAACTATGGCTACACCTTC	CASRTGTSNYGYTF
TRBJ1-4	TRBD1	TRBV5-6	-	TGTGCCAGCAGCTTAACAGGGGGGACTAATGAAAAACTGTTTTTT	CASSLTGGTNEKLFF
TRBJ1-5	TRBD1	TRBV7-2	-	TGTGCCAGCAGCTCGGACAGGAATCAGCCCCAGCATTTT	CASSSDRNQPQHF
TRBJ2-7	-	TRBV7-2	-	TGTGCCAGCAGCCCTCGCTACGAGCAGTACTTC	CASSPRYEQYF
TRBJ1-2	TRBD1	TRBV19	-	TGTGCCAGTAGTATAACCGGGACAGGGTTGGGCGGCTACACCTTC	CASSITGTGLGGYTF
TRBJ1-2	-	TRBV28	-	TGTGCCAGCAGTTTGTCAGGGGTGGGCTACACCTTC	CASSLSGVGYTF
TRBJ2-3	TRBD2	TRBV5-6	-	TGTGCCAGCAGCTTGGCCACGGGGGGTCGATTCACAGATACGCAGTATTTT	CASSLATGGRFTDTQYF
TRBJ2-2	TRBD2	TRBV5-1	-	TGCGCCAGCAGCGCTACTAGCGGGGTGAACACCGGGGAGCTGTTTTTT	CASSATSGVNTGELFF
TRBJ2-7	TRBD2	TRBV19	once	TGTGCCAGTAGCCGGAGGGCTAGCGGGCCCGGGATCCCCTACGAGCAGTACTTC	CASSRRASGPGIPYEQYF
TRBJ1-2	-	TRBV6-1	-	TGTGCCAGCAGTGAATCGACTTACTATGGCTACACCTTC	CASSESTYYGYTF
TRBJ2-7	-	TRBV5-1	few	TGCGCCAGCAGCGAGGGGGTAGCCTACGAGCAGTACTTC	CASSEGVAYEQYF